The 8 T cell receptor beta chains below all came from one sample that was sequenced in a study of blood T cells in healthy people across ages. A J-beta primer mix and a sample-barcoded 5' primer were used in a second PCR of about 6 to 12 cycles. TCRdb fed the 5' RACE reads into MiXCR, producing one record per CDR3 protein. The sample has 650,000 to 800,000 distinct CDR3 sequences, around 52% seen once. Sequencing was carried out using blood. The receptors originated from a woman of 80 years or more in good health.

This clonotype occurred many times. V usage is TRBV20-1 and J usage is TRBJ2-5; 7 bases match TRBD1. The V gene's germline CDR1 is DFQATT and CDR2 SNEGSKA (reference sequence). V lost 6 bases and J lost 1; bases outside the gene matches: 14. This CDR3 spans 16 amino acids. CDR3: CSANGLSGTVQETQYF. The CDR3, as DNA: TGCAGTGCAAATGGCCTTTCGGGGACAGTCCAAGAGACCCAGTACTTC.

In this sample, this clonotype turned up a few times. The germline gene is not matched at one end of the junction; a read error may be the cause. The CDR3 DNA is TGTGCCAGCAGCTTCCCGCCGTCCCCCGATAAGCAGTATTTT. Translation gives CASSFPPSPDKQYF. V and J are TRBV11-1 and TRBJ2-3, with unresolved D. Germline lookup yields CDR1 SGHAT and CDR2 FQDESV (reference sequence). The CDR3 runs to 14 residues.

This clonotype was seen ten or more times. The rearrangement joins TRBV3-1 to TRBJ2-1, with 13 bases aligning to TRBD2. The V segment lost 4 bases and the J segment 5 bases; nucleotides outside the gene matches: 8. Looked up from germline, CDR1 is LGHDT and CDR2 is YNNKEL (reference sequence). The CDR3 length is 17 residues. The CDR3 protein is CASSPGLAGTGHNEQFF. DNA for the CDR3: TGTGCCAGCAGCCCGGGACTAGCGGGAACAGGGCACAATGAGCAGTTCTTC.

The J gene is TRBJ1-1, the V gene TRBV10-3; D is possibly TRBD1 (5 bases). In germline, CDR1 is ENHRY, CDR2 SYGVKD. V dropped 5 bases and J dropped 0 bases, with 7 bases sitting between them. This CDR3 region has 13 residues. In nucleotides, the CDR3 is TGTGCCATCAGTCGGGACTTGAACACTGAAGCTTTCTTT. This translates into CAISRDLNTEAFF.

The gene calls are TRBV29-1 and TRBJ2-3; a weak D match, TRBD1 (6 bases). The V end was cut by 1 base, the J end by 9 bases, with 11 bases between. The CDR3 consists of 12 residues. Germline V gene sequence: CDR1 SQVTM, CDR2 ANQGSEA. The CDR3 region has the DNA TGCAGCGTTGAAGGACCGGGACAAACGCAGTATTTT. Residues: CSVEGPGQTQYF.

The chain recombines TRBV6-2 or TRBV6-3 with TRBJ2-7; D gene uncertain. The CDR3 loop spans 12 amino acids. Trimming removed 0 bases at V and 5 bases at J, with 5 bases between. CDR1 is MNHEY and CDR2 is SVGEGT in the germline V gene. CDR3 protein: CASSYSSDEQYF. The CDR3 DNA follows: TGTGCCAGCAGTTACTCCTCGGACGAGCAGTACTTC.

Turning to this clonotype: This may stem from a read error, because a much larger clone lies one nucleotide away. The rearrangement links TRBV10-3 to TRBJ2-3, with 8 bases fitting TRBD2. Germline V CDR1 and CDR2: ENHRY, SYGVKD. The CDR3 runs to 18 residues. CDR3 sequence: CAIGELGAAGGSTDTQYF. CDR3 coding DNA: TGTGCCATCGGTGAGCTAGGGGCGGCGGGAGGAAGCACAGATACGCAGTATTTT.

This clonotype has a single count. The genes are TRBV15 and TRBJ1-2; D call uncertain. V lost 3 bases, J lost 7 bases, and 15 bases lay in between. The CDR3 length is 14 residues. Germline values: CDR1 LNHNV, CDR2 YYDKDF (reference sequence). Here the CDR3 DNA reads TGTGCCACCAGCAGTGTAACATGGGCTCCTGGCTACACCTTC. Encoded protein: CATSSVTWAPGYTF.